This entry lists 31 T cell receptor beta chains sequenced from one sample in a study of molecular identifiers for immune sequencing clone quantification. One entry per CDR3 protein, called by TCRdb with MiXCR from the PCR reads. This table has fewer than 350,000 distinct CDR3 sequences, around a fifth appearing once. The sequencing input was naive CD8+ T cells from blood, with Jurkat cell RNA spiked in. Subset denoted: FACS-sorted CD8+CD4-CCR7+CD45RA+ naive T cells. The origin of the receptors is a human donor in good health. Some libraries in this study had Jurkat cell RNA spiked in.

In its sample, this clonotype was seen many times. The chain couples TRBV12-3 or TRBV12-4 to TRBJ2-5; 12 bases map to TRBD2. After removal of 4 bases from V and 4 bases from J, the junction contained 7 bases not matched to a gene. This CDR3 is built from 16 residues. CDR3 bases: TGTGCCAGCAGTTATGGACTAGCGGGATACGGAGAGACCCAGTACTTC. It is translated as CASSYGLAGYGETQYF.

Many counts were recorded for this clonotype. The J gene is TRBJ1-2, the V gene TRBV5-1, with 9 nucleotides matching TRBD1. The ends lost 5 bases at V and 8 bases at J; junction bases unmatched: 7. This CDR3 comprises 13 residues. Germline V gives CDR1 SGHRS, CDR2 YFSETQ. The CDR3, as DNA: TGCGCCAGCAGTCCTCCTGGACAGGGGGGCTACACCTTC. Its protein product is CASSPPGQGGYTF.

Concerning this clonotype itself: A clone one base away is much larger, so this may be a read error. The chain links TRBV4-3 to TRBJ2-3; 8 bases are shared with TRBD2. The CDR3 runs 14 residues. Looked up from germline, CDR1 is LGHNA and CDR2 is YSLEER. CDR3 DNA sequence: TGCGCCAGCGGAACGGGACTAGGAGTAGATACGCAGTGTTTT. Its protein product is CASGTGLGVDTQCF.

This clonotype was observed many times. The chain combines TRBV5-1 with TRBJ2-1; D is uncertain. Germline V gene lookup returns CDR1 SGHRS and CDR2 YFSETQ. The CDR3 has 13 amino acids. V shed 1 base and J shed 8 bases, with 10 bases lying between them. CDR3 DNA: TGCGCCAGCAGCTTGCCTTCACGGGATGAGCAGTTCTTC. This encodes CASSLPSRDEQFF.

This clonotype appeared many times. The chain uses TRBV28 and TRBJ2-7; TRBD2 aligns across 7 bases. CDR1 is MDHEN and CDR2 is SYDVKM in the germline V gene. The CDR3 extends over 16 amino acids. Trimming took 4 bases from V and 5 from J; bases not matched to a gene: 14. CDR3 sequence (DNA): TGTGCCAGCAGTTCCCCAACCCGGGCGGGAGCCGACGAGCAGTACTTC. This gives the protein CASSSPTRAGADEQYF.

This clonotype occurred many times. V usage is TRBV29-1 and J usage is TRBJ2-3; 9 nucleotides line up with TRBD2. The J segment lost 2 bases and the V segment lost 3 bases, leaving 6 bases of the junction unmatched. CDR1 and CDR2 from the germline V gene are SQVTM and ANQGSEA. There are 15 residues in the CDR3. The CDR3 sequence is CSVDPTSGSTDTQYF. The CDR3, as DNA: TGCAGCGTTGACCCGACTAGCGGATCCACAGATACGCAGTATTTT.

J is TRBJ2-7 and V is TRBV7-9; 8 bases agree with TRBD2. Germline V gene data show CDR1 as SEHNR and CDR2 as FQNEAQ (reference sequence). Trimming took 5 bases from V and 0 from J; bases not matched to a gene: 12. CDR3 length equals 17 residues. In DNA form, the CDR3 reads TGTGCCAGCAGCGCGGGGTCCGGGGGGGCAAACTCCTACGAGCAGTACTTC. It encodes CASSAGSGGANSYEQYF.

This clonotype has ten or more counts. The chain combines TRBV12-5 with TRBJ2-2, with 8 bases lining up with TRBD1. The V and J ends lost 6 bases and 0 bases, in that order; junction bases with no gene match: 3. The CDR3 has 15 amino acids. Germline CDR1 and CDR2: LGHNT and FRNRAP. CDR3 amino acids: CASGPDRANTGELFF. In DNA, the CDR3 is TGTGCTAGTGGCCCGGACAGGGCGAACACCGGGGAGCTGTTTTTT.

Details on this clonotype: Since a much larger clone is just one base distant, this may be a read error. The V gene is TRBV30, the J gene TRBJ2-2, with a tentative D call TRBD2 (5 bases). The V gene's germline CDR1 is GTSNPN and CDR2 SVGIG (reference sequence). CDR3 length: 14 amino acids. The CDR3 sequence: CAWSVSHVTGEPFF. The CDR3 nucleotides are TGTGCCTGGAGTGTAAGTCATGTCACCGGGGAGCCGTTTTTT.

This clonotype was counted ten times or more. This chain joins TRBV6-4 and TRBJ1-5; weak D call: TRBD1 (6 bases). The CDR3 spans 14 residues. Trimming pared 8 bases from V and 0 bases from J, leaving 11 bases between. Germline CDR1 reads MRHNA; CDR2 reads SNTAGT. CDR3 nucleotide sequence: TGTGCCAGCTATTACAGGGATAGCAATCAGCCCCAGCATTTT. Translated, it gives CASYYRDSNQPQHF.

This clonotype was seen only a few times. This chain links TRBV4-2 with TRBJ2-7, with 9 bases identical to TRBD1. The CDR3 runs 16 residues. Per the germline V gene, CDR1 is LGHNA and CDR2 is YNFKEQ. J lost 3 bases, V lost 0 bases, and 6 bases had no gene match. CDR3 in DNA: TGTGCCAGCAGCCAAGAACCGGGACAGGGAAGCTACGAGCAGTACTTC. Protein: CASSQEPGQGSYEQYF.

This clonotype was counted between two and nine times. The chain couples TRBV20-1 to TRBJ2-2; D possibly corresponds to TRBD1 (6 bases). The CDR3 consists of 16 residues. Germline CDR1 and CDR2: DFQATT and SNEGSKA (reference sequence). The V end was cut by 1 base, the J end by 1 base, with 13 bases between. The CDR3 loop is CSARAMETGNTGELFF. DNA for the CDR3: TGCAGTGCTAGAGCAATGGAGACAGGGAACACCGGGGAGCTGTTTTTT.

The chain carries TRBV3-2 and TRBJ2-7; TRBD2 is the table's D call, not checked against the DNA. TRBV3-2 is designated a pseudogene. This CDR3 is built from 17 residues. CDR3 amino acids: CASSQDRTSGVPYEQYF. CDR3 DNA: TGTGCCAGCAGCCAAGATAGAACTAGCGGGGTCCCCTACGAGCAGTACTTC.

This clonotype has just a few counts. The chain carries TRBV7-6 and TRBJ1-5; TRBD1 matches at 9 bases. J was trimmed by 2 bases and V by 5 bases; bases with no gene match: 7. This CDR3 has 16 residues. Germline CDR1 is SGHVS and CDR2 is FNYEAQ. The CDR3 DNA sequence: TGTGCCAGCAGCCCGGCGACAGGGGGTGGCAATCAGCCCCAGCATTTT. Protein product: CASSPATGGGNQPQHF.

With respect to this clonotype: A much larger clone lies one base from this, so it may be a read error. This chain connects TRBV7-9 to TRBJ2-4, with 11 bases fitting TRBD2. Germline assignment: CDR1 SEHNR and CDR2 FQNEAQ (reference sequence). CDR3 length equals 15 residues. CDR3 nucleotide sequence: TGTGCCAGCAGCTCTGGGACTAGCGGTAAAAACATTCAGTGCTTC. Encoded protein: CASSSGTSGKNIQCF.

This clonotype was recorded many times. This rearrangement joins TRBV5-1 to TRBJ2-1; D gene ambiguous. From germline, CDR1 is SGHRS and CDR2 YFSETQ. The V end was cut by 2 bases, the J end by 7 bases, with 7 bases between. The CDR3 is made up of 12 amino acids. DNA for the CDR3: TGCGCCAGCAGCTTAATCTGGAATGAGCAGTTCTTC. It specifies CASSLIWNEQFF.

This clonotype has at least ten counts. V gene TRBV20-1 combines with J gene TRBJ2-7; D possibly corresponds to TRBD2 (6 bases). Looked up from germline, CDR1 is DFQATT and CDR2 is SNEGSKA (reference sequence). V was pared by 2 bases and J by 4 bases, with 12 bases between. The CDR3 loop spans 13 amino acids. This CDR3 reads CSARPETSYEQYF. DNA for the CDR3: TGCAGTGCTAGACCGGAGACTAGTTACGAGCAGTACTTC.

Notes on this clonotype: One junction end does not reproduce the germline sequence, and a read error may be involved. The chain has TRBV19 and TRBJ2-1, with TRBD2 identical over 8 bases. CDR1 is LNHDA and CDR2 is SQIVND in the germline V gene (reference sequence). This CDR3 spans 14 amino acids. CDR3 coding DNA: TGTGCCAGTAGTATCGACGGGAGGGGGAATGAGCAGCTCTTC. It codes for CASSIDGRGNEQLF.

To note about this clonotype: This sequence may be a read error, since a much larger clone differs from it by one base. This chain connects TRBV28 to TRBJ2-7, with a possible D match to TRBD2 (6 bases). The V gene's germline CDR1 is MDHEN and CDR2 SYDVKM. This CDR3 has 15 amino acids. The CDR3 is CASSFLTGDQYGQYF. Written as DNA, the CDR3 is TGTGCCAGCAGTTTCCTCACGGGAGACCAATACGGGCAGTACTTC.

Comments on this clonotype: Possible read error: a much larger clone is one base away. The chain combines TRBV5-6 with TRBJ1-2; D ambiguous. Germline V gives CDR1 SGHDT, CDR2 YYEEEE. The CDR3 is made up of 14 amino acids. CDR3 in amino acids: CTSSLLASNYGYTF. The CDR3 region has the DNA TGTACCAGCAGCTTGCTTGCCAGTAACTATGGCTACACCTTC.

About this clonotype itself: A much larger clone sits a single nucleotide away, making a read error possible. The chain uses TRBV29-1 and TRBJ1-2; D uncertain. Deletions cut 0 bases from V and 10 bases from J, with 9 bases between. Germline CDR1 SQVTM, CDR2 ANQGSEA. The CDR3 extends over 11 amino acids. The CDR3 DNA reads as TGCAGCGTTGAAGATGGAGATGACTACACCTTC. Its protein product is CSVEDGDDYTF. Full variable domain (missing parts from reference TRBV29-1 and TRBJ1-2): SAVISQKPSRDICQRGTSLTIQCQVDSQVTMMFWYRQQPGQSLTLIATANQGSEATYESGFVIDKFPISRPNLTFSTLTVSNMSPEDSSIYLCSVEDGDDYTFGSGTRLTVV.

This sequence joins TRBV19 and TRBJ2-3, with 7 bases that match TRBD1. Germline loops: CDR1 LNHDA, CDR2 SQIVND (reference sequence). This CDR3 has 13 amino acids. V trimming: 5 bases; J trimming: 4 bases; junction bases outside the gene matches: 3. The CDR3 here is CASSPDRADTQYF. The CDR3 bases are TGTGCCAGTAGTCCTGACAGGGCAGATACGCAGTATTTT.

The CDR3 is CASSPEWLETQYF. The CDR3 coding sequence is TGTGCCAGCAGCCCTGAATGGCTAGAGACCCAGTACTTC. The rearrangement uses TRBV11-2 and TRBJ2-5, with D uncertain. This CDR3 contains 13 residues. V lost 5 bases and J 4 bases, leaving 11 bases between the germline ends. Germline loops: CDR1 SGHAT, CDR2 FQNNGV.

In its sample, this clonotype was seen a few times. This sequence joins TRBV11-2 and TRBJ2-1; 10 bases align to TRBD1. V trimming: 8 bases; J trimming: 7 bases; junction bases outside the gene matches: 8. This CDR3 comprises 14 residues. Germline loops: CDR1 SGHAT, CDR2 FQNNGV. In nucleotides, the CDR3 is TGTGCCAGCGCCCAAGGACAGGGGGATAATGAGCAGTTCTTC. Its protein product is CASAQGQGDNEQFF.

This clonotype has a count of ten or more. This chain connects TRBV27 to TRBJ1-1; D is possibly TRBD1 (5 bases). The germline V gene encodes CDR1 MNHEY and CDR2 SMNVEV (reference sequence). V was shortened by 3 bases and J by 4 bases, with 15 bases between the two germline ends. This CDR3 contains 15 residues. CDR3 residues: CASSLGPPAVTEAFF. CDR3 nucleotides: TGTGCCAGCAGTTTGGGACCCCCCGCGGTCACTGAAGCTTTCTTT.

The table lists this clonotype with many counts. The rearrangement joins TRBV2 to TRBJ2-1; no definite D call. V lost 7 bases and J lost 0, with 13 bases in between. This CDR3 has 15 residues. CDR1 is SNHLY and CDR2 is FYNNEI in the germline V gene. This CDR3 is CASNSQPSSYNEQFF. Written as DNA, the CDR3 is TGTGCCAGCAACTCTCAACCTAGCTCCTACAATGAGCAGTTCTTC.

Many counts were recorded for this clonotype. The V call is TRBV20-1, the J call TRBJ1-6, with a tentative D call TRBD1 (5 bases). Trimming removed 3 bases at V and 4 bases at J, with 16 bases between. The germline V gene encodes CDR1 DFQATT and CDR2 SNEGSKA (reference sequence). The CDR3 loop spans 16 amino acids. CDR3 sequence reads: CSARASRAGYNSPLHF. Written as DNA, the CDR3 is TGCAGTGCTAGGGCGTCCAGGGCGGGGTATAATTCACCCCTCCACTTT.

This chain joins TRBV6-2 or TRBV6-3 and TRBJ1-5, with 9 bases matching TRBD1. Per the germline V gene, CDR1 is MNHEY and CDR2 is SVGEGT. The length of the CDR3 is 18 residues. J lost 2 bases, V lost 2 bases, and 10 bases had no gene match. CDR3 coding DNA: TGTGCCAGCAGTTACACGGGACAGGGTTTTATTGGCAATCAGCCCCAGCATTTT. This codes for CASSYTGQGFIGNQPQHF.

This clonotype was found once. A much bigger clone sits one base away, suggesting this may be a read error. The CDR3 protein is CASSFFGDIETGEPFF. The CDR3 DNA follows: TGTGCCAGCAGCTTTTTCGGGGACATCGAGACCGGGGAGCCGTTTTTT. The J gene is TRBJ2-2, the V gene TRBV7-8, with a possible D match to TRBD1 (6 bases). Germline CDR1 reads SGHVS; CDR2 reads FQNEAQ. The CDR3 has 16 amino acids.

This clonotype was seen ten or more times. The V and J genes are TRBV7-9 and TRBJ2-7; 7 bases are shared with TRBD1. The CDR3 contains 16 residues. The J segment lost 1 base and the V segment lost 5 bases, leaving 11 bases of the junction unmatched. CDR1 is SEHNR, CDR2 FQNEAQ, per germline (reference sequence). CDR3 sequence: CASSPQTGLRSYEQYF. The CDR3 coding sequence is TGTGCCAGCAGCCCCCAGACAGGGCTCCGGTCCTACGAGCAGTACTTC.

This clonotype was recorded a few times. V gene TRBV6-2 or TRBV6-3 combines with J gene TRBJ1-3; D gene uncertain. CDR1 and CDR2 (germline): MNHEY, SVGEGT. The CDR3 totals 17 residues. Trimming stripped 10 bases from V and 0 bases from J, with 22 bases between. The DNA of the CDR3 is TGTGCCATCCGGGGAAGGGATCCGAAAAGCTCTGGAAACACCATATATTTT. Translation gives CAIRGRDPKSSGNTIYF.